These 29 T cell receptor beta chains came from one sample sequenced in a study of Graves' ophthalmopathy and Graves' hyperthyroidism (dated by TCRdb to the late 2010s). Instrument on record: Illumina HiSeq 2000. TCR beta CDR3 regions were amplified from RNA transcripts for repertoire sequencing. HTBI primers and the Qiagen OneStep RT-PCR kit were used in a first-round RT-PCR, which was followed by a second-round multiplex PCR, size selection and purification. TCRdb redid the processing of the public reads, applying fastp at Q25 and MiXCR, and retained in-frame beta chains. Each CDR3 protein appears once, grouped with its most common genes and DNA. The sample table shows 600,000 to 950,000 distinct CDR3 sequences, and roughly 40% are seen once. Roughly 45% of the sample is in the top ten clones. Sequences were obtained from peripheral blood. Receptor source: an adult man with Graves' ophthalmopathy.

Worth noting for this clonotype: A junction boundary mismatches the germline segment, possibly from a read error. This chain uses TRBV29-1 with TRBJ2-6, with a tentative D call TRBD1 (5 bases). The CDR3 is 14 amino acids. The germline gives CDR1 SQVTM, CDR2 ANQGSEA. CDR3 nucleotides: TGCAGCGTTGACGCAGGCCCTGGGGCCAACCTCCTGACTTTC. Residues: CSVDAGPGANLLTF.

This clonotype was recorded at least ten times. CDR3 sequence: CASSFEETQYF. CDR3 bases: TGTGCCAGCAGCTTCGAAGAGACCCAGTACTTC. The rearrangement uses TRBV12-3 or TRBV12-4 and TRBJ2-5; D unresolved. Trimming took 6 bases from V and 3 from J, leaving 5 bases between them. The length of the CDR3 is 11 residues.

The V call is TRBV11-2, the J call TRBJ2-7; D is possibly TRBD1 (5 bases). CDR1 and CDR2 (germline): SGHAT, FQNNGV. V lost 5 bases and J 0 bases, leaving 14 bases between the germline ends. The CDR3 loop spans 15 amino acids. In DNA, the CDR3 is TGTGCCAGCAGCCTTTGGGGCAGGAGCTCCTACGAGCAGTACTTC. It specifies CASSLWGRSSYEQYF.

In its sample, this clonotype was seen many times. The chain is built from TRBV2 and TRBJ1-5; D gene uncertain. Trimming left V 6 bases short and J 5 bases short, with 11 bases between. Germline V gene sequence: CDR1 SNHLY, CDR2 FYNNEI. The CDR3 runs 13 residues. The CDR3 nucleotides are TGTGCCAGCAGCTTAGTCCCATATCAGCCCCAGCATTTT. Protein product: CASSLVPYQPQHF.

This clonotype was counted between two and nine times. CDR3 amino acids: CASRDVGQGGQPQHF. The CDR3 nucleotides read TGTGCCAGCCGAGACGTAGGACAGGGTGGTCAGCCCCAGCATTTT. This chain uses TRBV10-3 with TRBJ1-5, with TRBD1 matching over 8 bases. Per the germline V gene, CDR1 is ENHRY and CDR2 is SYGVKD. The CDR3 spans 15 residues. Trimming took 10 bases from V and 6 from J; bases not matched to a gene: 14.

This clonotype came up a few times. The rearrangement joins TRBV6-4 to TRBJ2-7; possible D gene TRBD1, 5 bases. V lost 5 bases to trimming and J lost 3 bases, with 11 bases between them. This CDR3 has 13 amino acids. Germline lookup yields CDR1 MRHNA and CDR2 SNTAGT. CDR3 sequence: CASSYTGYYEQYF. The CDR3 coding sequence is TGTGCCAGCAGTTACACAGGTTACTACGAGCAGTACTTC.

This clonotype showed up just a few times. V usage is TRBV20-1 and J usage is TRBJ1-5; D not certain. Trimming left V 7 bases short and J 3 bases short, with 10 bases between. The CDR3 contains 12 residues. CDR1 and CDR2 (germline): DFQATT, SNEGSKA (reference sequence). This CDR3 reads CSVGRFNQPQHF. CDR3 DNA: TGCAGTGTCGGCAGGTTCAATCAGCCCCAGCATTTT.

The rearrangement links TRBV3-1 to TRBJ2-7; D is uncertain. This CDR3 comprises 13 residues. Germline V CDR1 and CDR2: LGHDT, YNNKEL (reference sequence). The germline V and J ends were trimmed by 3 bases and 7 bases, with 13 bases remaining between them. This chain's CDR3 is CASSHPPAVEQYF. Written as DNA, the CDR3 is TGTGCCAGCAGCCACCCTCCGGCGGTGGAGCAGTACTTC.

CDR3 coding DNA: TGTGCCAGCACCGCGACAGGGGGCCTGTTTGCGACGGCTGGCTACACCTTC. It specifies CASTATGGLFATAGYTF. The rearrangement links TRBV7-6 to TRBJ1-2; 10 bases are shared with TRBD1. CDR1 and CDR2 from the germline V gene are SGHVS and FNYEAQ. V lost 7 bases, J lost 7 bases, and 18 bases stayed unmatched. The CDR3 runs to 17 residues.

With regard to this clonotype: A junction end diverges from the germline sequence, so it may reflect a read error. The rearrangement links TRBV10-3 to TRBJ2-5; D possibly corresponds to TRBD2 (7 bases). There are 15 residues in the CDR3. The germline V gene has CDR1 ENHRY and CDR2 SYGVKD. The CDR3 loop is CASSETSMGRGAQYF. CDR3 nucleotide sequence: TGTGCCAGCAGTGAGACCTCCATGGGGAGGGGGGCCCAGTACTTC.

The chain couples TRBV7-9 to TRBJ1-1; possible D gene TRBD1, 5 bases. The V gene's germline CDR1 is SEHNR and CDR2 FQNEAQ (reference sequence). CDR3 length: 14 amino acids. V was shortened by 3 bases and J by 7 bases, with 15 bases between the two germline ends. In DNA form, the CDR3 reads TGTGCCAGCAGCTTGCTAGGGGTAAGAGATGAAGCTTTCTTT. This gives the protein CASSLLGVRDEAFF.

The V and J genes are TRBV10-3 and TRBJ2-6, with D perhaps matching TRBD2 (5 bases). CDR1 is ENHRY and CDR2 is SYGVKD in the germline V gene. The length of the CDR3 is 15 residues. Trimming cost V 11 bases and J 0 bases, with 14 bases left between them. CDR3 nucleotides: TGTGCCGAGGGCGGCCGTTCCTCTGGGGCCAACGTCCTGACTTTC. This encodes CAEGGRSSGANVLTF.

Points on this clonotype: A read error may explain this, as a much larger clone is one base away. The chain joins TRBV9 to TRBJ1-2; 10 bases agree with TRBD1. This CDR3 has 15 residues. Germline V lookup: CDR1 SGDLS, CDR2 YYNGEE. The CDR3 reads CASSASGTGDYGCTF. The CDR3 DNA sequence: TGTGCCAGCAGCGCCTCCGGGACAGGGGATTATGGCTGCACCTTC.

The rearrangement links TRBV7-9 to TRBJ1-2; 7 bases are a match to TRBD1. The CDR3 totals 14 residues. The germline V gene encodes CDR1 SEHNR and CDR2 FQNEAQ (reference sequence). V lost 4 bases and J lost 7; bases outside the gene matches: 9. In DNA form, the CDR3 reads TGTGCCAGCAGCTCAGGGGGTTTCGTCTCTGGCTACACCTTC. Protein product: CASSSGGFVSGYTF.

This clonotype was recorded a few times. The V and J genes are TRBV7-9 and TRBJ1-5; D ambiguous. CDR3 length equals 16 residues. Germline lookup yields CDR1 SEHNR and CDR2 FQNEAQ (reference sequence). The germline V and J ends were trimmed by 5 bases and 2 bases, with 16 bases remaining between them. The DNA of the CDR3 is TGTGCCAGCAGCGCCTTAGGTGGTGATGGCAATCAGCCCCAGCATTTT. Amino acid sequence: CASSALGGDGNQPQHF.

This chain connects TRBV6-5 to TRBJ2-7; D remains ambiguous. This CDR3 region has 16 residues. V was pared by 4 bases and J by 0 bases, with 16 bases between. Germline assignment: CDR1 MNHEY and CDR2 SVGAGI. The CDR3 region is CASSSSLLAGSYEQYF. The CDR3 DNA follows: TGTGCCAGCAGTTCATCCTTGCTGGCCGGCTCCTACGAGCAGTACTTC.

J is TRBJ1-6 and V is TRBV25-1, with D possibly TRBD1 on 6 matching bases. CDR3 length equals 15 residues. Germline CDR1 and CDR2: MGHDK and SYGVNS. V dropped 6 bases and J dropped 6 bases, with 15 bases sitting between them. DNA of the CDR3: TGTGCCAGCAGAGTTGGAGGGGGGATTAATTCACCCCTCCACTTT. It encodes CASRVGGGINSPLHF. The variable domain in full, completed from reference TRBV25-1 and TRBJ1-6, reads EADIYQTPRYLVIGTGKKITLECSQTMGHDKMYWYQQDPGMELHLIHYSYGVNSTEKGDLSSESTVSRIRTEHFPLTLESARPSHTSQYLCASRVGGGINSPLHFGNGTRLTVT.

This clonotype came up many times. The chain links TRBV24-1 to TRBJ2-2; 10 nucleotides match TRBD1. The CDR3 is made up of 17 amino acids. Germline V gene sequence: CDR1 KGHDR, CDR2 SFDVKD. V lost 5 bases to trimming and J lost 0 bases; unmatched junction nucleotides: 5. The CDR3 bases are TGTGCCACCAGTGCCCCGGGACAGGGGACGAACACCGGGGAGCTGTTTTTT. As protein: CATSAPGQGTNTGELFF.

A note on this clonotype: A much larger clonotype is one base distant, so this may be a read error. The chain uses TRBV7-9 and TRBJ1-4; D may be TRBD1 (5 bases). The germline V gene encodes CDR1 SEHNR and CDR2 FQNEAQ (reference sequence). The CDR3 is 14 amino acids. CDR3 amino acids: CANSPLTGGEKLFF. In DNA, the CDR3 is TGTGCCAACAGCCCCCTTACCGGGGGTGAAAAACTGTTTTTT.

This sequence joins TRBV20-1 and TRBJ2-7; TRBD2 matches at 7 bases. The germline gives CDR1 DFQATT, CDR2 SNEGSKA (reference sequence). The CDR3 runs 13 residues. With 7 bases clipped from V and 3 bases from J, the junction kept 9 bases outside the gene matches. CDR3 DNA sequence: TGCAGTGGGGGGGGGAGAAGCTACTACGAGCAGTACTTC. Its translation: CSGGGRSYYEQYF.

As to this clonotype: A much larger clone sits a single nucleotide away, making a read error possible. The chain has TRBV7-9 and TRBJ1-6, with D uncertain. The CDR3 is 13 amino acids. Trimming left V 5 bases short and J 9 bases short, with 11 bases between. Germline V gene data show CDR1 as SEHNR and CDR2 as FQNEAQ (reference sequence). Here the CDR3 DNA reads TGTGCCAGCAGCCAGCAGGCTAGTTCACCCCTCCACTTT. The encoded protein is CASSQQASSPLHF.

This clonotype was picked up many times. This chain uses TRBV2 with TRBJ2-5; no firm D call. This CDR3 has 13 residues. Per germline, CDR1 SNHLY and CDR2 FYNNEI. V lost 5 bases and J lost 1, with 8 bases in between. The CDR3 spells CASSPDIQETQYF. CDR3 DNA sequence: TGTGCCAGCAGTCCTGACATCCAAGAGACCCAGTACTTC.

There are many counts of this clonotype. The chain links TRBV19 to TRBJ2-6, with D possibly matching TRBD2 (5 bases). V dropped 10 bases and J dropped 2 bases, with 9 bases sitting between them. The CDR3 contains 13 residues. Germline loops: CDR1 LNHDA, CDR2 SQIVND (reference sequence). The CDR3 nucleotides are TGTGCCACTCGGGAAACTGGGGCCAACGTCCTGACTTTC. Translating it yields CATRETGANVLTF.

This clonotype was seen only once. The genes are TRBV2 and TRBJ2-7; 7 nucleotides match TRBD1. Germline trimming cut 10 bases from V and 4 bases from J; bases unmatched to any gene: 13. The CDR3 consists of 14 residues. Germline CDR1 and CDR2: SNHLY and FYNNEI. CDR3 loop: CATQRQGRQYEQYF. The CDR3 DNA is TGTGCCACCCAGCGACAGGGCAGGCAATACGAGCAGTACTTC.

The V call is TRBV5-1, the J call TRBJ2-2, with unresolved D. Looked up from germline, CDR1 is SGHRS and CDR2 is YFSETQ. V was clipped by 0 bases and J by 3 bases, with 15 bases between them. The CDR3 totals 17 residues. In DNA form, the CDR3 reads TGCGCCAGCAGCTTGGGGGCCAGTCGGAAATACACCGGGGAGCTGTTTTTT. This sequence encodes CASSLGASRKYTGELFF. Together with reference TRBV5-1 and TRBJ2-2, the CDR3 gives the full variable domain: KAGVTQTPRYLIKTRGQQVTLSCSPISGHRSVSWYQQTPGQGLQFLFEYFSETQRNKGNFPGRFSGRQFSNSRSEMNVSTLELGDSALYLCASSLGASRKYTGELFFGEGSRLTVL.

Many counts were recorded for this clonotype. V usage is TRBV2 and J usage is TRBJ1-1; 7 bases match TRBD1. The ends lost 4 bases at V and 4 bases at J; junction bases unmatched: 6. The CDR3 runs to 14 residues. Germline CDR1 and CDR2: SNHLY and FYNNEI. The CDR3 DNA reads TGTGCCAGCAGTGTCTACAGGGGAGGCACTGAAGCTTTCTTT. Translating gives CASSVYRGGTEAFF.

V is TRBV2 and J is TRBJ2-5; TRBD2 matches at 10 bases. This CDR3 has 15 residues. The germline CDR1 and CDR2 sequences are SNHLY and FYNNEI. V lost 6 bases and J lost 2; bases outside the gene matches: 6. The CDR3, as DNA: TGTGCCAGCAGCCACTGGACTAGCGGACAAGAGACCCAGTACTTC. Its translation: CASSHWTSGQETQYF.

This chain joins TRBV10-3 and TRBJ2-6; D tentatively fits TRBD1 or TRBD2 (6 bases each). Germline V gives CDR1 ENHRY, CDR2 SYGVKD. The ends were cut back, 0 bases at V and 0 bases at J, with 15 bases in the middle. The CDR3 runs 19 residues. CDR3 bases: TGTGCCATCAGTGAGTCGGTGACAGGACTAAGCTCTGGGGCCAACGTCCTGACTTTC. Its translation is CAISESVTGLSSGANVLTF.

This rearrangement joins TRBV7-9 to TRBJ1-1; no clear D gene. Germline CDR1 SEHNR, CDR2 FQNEAQ (reference sequence). The length of the CDR3 is 12 residues. V was clipped by 10 bases and J by 4 bases, with 13 bases between them. The CDR3 nucleotides are TGTGCCACCACTCAGATCAGCACTGAAGCTTTCTTT. Protein: CATTQISTEAFF.